What follows is one T cell receptor (beta chain) and its context. The antigen is not known. This sample stems from a study of cytomegalovirus exposure and HLA in healthy donors. Study-wide results and caveats: The records held CMV serostatus as the only immune exposure information.

This PCR relied on a set of 60 Vbeta primers and 13 Jbeta primers. Using immunoSEQ multiplex PCR, the repertoire was profiled, and TCRdb retains in-frame clones only, with some absent. The data show tens of thousands of clones, and the top ten clones hold less than 2.5%. This CDR3 contains 14 residues. Germline V gene data show CDR1 as LNHDA and CDR2 as SQIVND (reference sequence). Trimming removed 6 bases from V and 2 bases from J; junction bases left unmatched: 6. The V call is TRBV19, the J call TRBJ2-7; TRBD1 matches at 8 bases. Material for sequencing was PBMCs. The clonotype was recovered from a woman under 30 in good health and CMV-seronegative. The CDR3 bases are TGTGCCAGTAGCCCTGGGACAGGCCCCTACGAGCAGTACTTC. The encoded protein is CASSPGTGPYEQYF.